Below are 28 T cell receptor beta chains sequenced from a single sample in a study of T cells in tuberculosis. Measured with immunoSEQ multiplex PCR; TCRdb has only the in-frame clones, and not every one. The sample has tens of thousands of clones, over 90% seen once. The sequenced material came from PBMCs. These receptors originate from a donor aged 5 to 30 with latent tuberculosis or without tuberculosis infection.

The chain joins TRBV27 to TRBJ2-7; no clear D gene. This CDR3 has 14 residues. CDR1 and CDR2 (germline): MNHEY, SMNVEV (reference sequence). With 6 bases removed from V and 5 bases from J, the gap between germline ends came to 17 bases. CDR3 protein: CASSLTGLRNEQYF. The CDR3 DNA sequence: TGTGCCAGCAGCCTAACGGGTCTTCGGAACGAGCAGTACTTC.

J is TRBJ2-5 and V is TRBV12-5; TRBD2 agrees at 11 bases. V lost 0 bases and J lost 5; bases outside the gene matches: 11. Germline lookup yields CDR1 LGHNT and CDR2 FRNRAP. The CDR3 runs to 18 residues. CDR3 residues: CASGLVPSLAGALETQYF. CDR3 coding DNA: TGTGCTAGTGGTTTGGTCCCGTCACTAGCGGGAGCTCTGGAGACCCAGTACTTC.

This clone was seen just once. The chain is built from TRBV19 and TRBJ1-1; TRBD1 is a possible D gene (6 bases). Germline V lookup: CDR1 LNHDA, CDR2 SQIVND (reference sequence). The V end was cut by 3 bases, the J end by 11 bases, with 16 bases between. The CDR3 spans 13 residues. The CDR3 reads CASSIIGQKGAFF. CDR3 nucleotide sequence: TGTGCCAGTAGTATTATCGGACAGAAGGGGGCTTTCTTT.

V usage is TRBV7-6 and J usage is TRBJ2-7; a weak D match, TRBD2 (6 bases). Germline-derived CDR1 and CDR2 are SGHVS and FNYEAQ. With 0 bases removed from V and 1 base from J, the gap between germline ends came to 10 bases. This CDR3 contains 15 residues. CDR3 DNA sequence: TGTGCCAGCAGCTTAGCGGAGGGCTCGTCCTACGAGCAGTACTTC. It is translated as CASSLAEGSSYEQYF.

The chain employs TRBV19 and TRBJ1-3; D gene uncertain. Germline-derived CDR1 and CDR2 are LNHDA and SQIVND (reference sequence). The CDR3 has 14 residues. The V gene lost 7 bases and the J gene lost 0 bases, with 10 bases spanning the gap. The CDR3 region has the DNA TGTGCCAGTACTGGGCCAGACTCTGGAAACACCATATATTTT. This encodes CASTGPDSGNTIYF.

The chain carries TRBV30 and TRBJ1-1; D may be TRBD1 (5 bases). Germline V gene data show CDR1 as GTSNPN and CDR2 as SVGIG (reference sequence). Trimming removed 0 bases at V and 3 bases at J, with 14 bases between. CDR3 length equals 15 residues. CDR3 loop: CAWSVGVGGDTEAFF. The CDR3 nucleotides are TGTGCCTGGAGTGTTGGCGTCGGGGGGGACACTGAAGCTTTCTTT.

The V call is TRBV25-1, the J call TRBJ2-3; the D is unclear. V lost 1 base and J 5 bases, leaving 13 bases between the germline ends. The CDR3 has 15 amino acids. Germline V CDR1 and CDR2: MGHDK, SYGVNS. CDR3 amino acids: CASSELAVPLDTQYF. DNA for the CDR3: TGTGCCAGCAGTGAATTGGCTGTGCCCTTAGATACGCAGTATTTT.

This chain uses TRBV11-3 with TRBJ1-1, with unresolved D. The CDR3 loop spans 13 amino acids. The germline CDR1 and CDR2 sequences are SGHNT and YENEEA. Trimming pared 0 bases from V and 5 bases from J, leaving 7 bases between. This CDR3 is CASSLDLKTEAFF. The DNA for the CDR3 is TGTGCCAGCAGCTTAGATCTAAAAACTGAAGCTTTCTTT.

This chain uses TRBV7-6 with TRBJ1-3; 7 bases align to TRBD1. Per germline, CDR1 SGHVS and CDR2 FNYEAQ. Losses at the gene ends were 5 bases for V and 9 bases for J; bases not matched to a gene: 13. This CDR3 has 15 residues. The CDR3 sequence: CASSDMTGFMGTIYF. The CDR3 coding sequence is TGTGCCAGCAGCGACATGACAGGGTTTATGGGCACCATATATTTT.

This chain joins TRBV7-3 and TRBJ2-3, with D possibly TRBD2 on 6 matching bases. V was trimmed by 1 base and J by 1 base, leaving 6 bases between them. The CDR3 sequence is 14 residues long. The germline V gene encodes CDR1 SGHTA and CDR2 FQGTGA. The CDR3 is CASSLRGGTDTQYF. The CDR3 nucleotides read TGTGCCAGCAGCTTAAGGGGGGGCACAGATACGCAGTATTTT.

The chain employs TRBV30 and TRBJ1-1, with TRBD1 matching over 10 bases. Germline CDR1 and CDR2: GTSNPN and SVGIG (reference sequence). The CDR3 runs 14 residues. The V and J ends lost 6 bases and 1 base, in that order; junction bases with no gene match: 5. CDR3 in DNA: TGTGCCTGCTCCCGGGACAGGGGGAACACTGAAGCTTTCTTT. This encodes CACSRDRGNTEAFF. The full variable domain, its missing parts supplied by reference TRBV30 and TRBJ1-1, is SQTIHQWPATLVQPVGSPLSLECTVEGTSNPNLYWYRQAAGRGLQLLFYSVGIGQISSEVPQNLSASRPQDRQFILSSKKLLLSDSGFYLCACSRDRGNTEAFFGQGTRLTVV.

The gene calls are TRBV19 and TRBJ1-2; possibly TRBD1 for D (5 bases). V was clipped by 5 bases and J by 5 bases, with 15 bases between them. There are 14 residues in the CDR3. Germline CDR1 and CDR2: LNHDA and SQIVND (reference sequence). CDR3 protein: CASSRQLDPYGYTF. The CDR3, as DNA: TGTGCCAGTAGTCGACAGTTGGACCCTTATGGCTACACCTTC.

CDR3 residues: CASSLWGGGYNEQFF. The CDR3 DNA reads as TGTGCCAGCAGTTTATGGGGAGGCGGTTACAATGAGCAGTTCTTC. This chain uses TRBV27 with TRBJ2-1; the D gene is possibly TRBD2 (6 bases). This CDR3 comprises 15 residues. Germline V gives CDR1 MNHEY, CDR2 SMNVEV (reference sequence). V lost 1 base, J lost 4 bases, and 11 bases lay in between.

J is TRBJ2-2 and V is TRBV5-1, with TRBD2 identical over 7 bases. J lost 4 bases, V lost 4 bases, and 10 bases had no gene match. The germline V gene has CDR1 SGHRS and CDR2 YFSETQ. There are 16 residues in the CDR3. The CDR3: CASSPRGSHSTGELFF. CDR3 bases: TGCGCCAGCAGCCCGCGGGGGAGTCATAGCACCGGGGAGCTGTTTTTT. The full variable domain, its missing parts supplied by reference TRBV5-1 and TRBJ2-2, is KAGVTQTPRYLIKTRGQQVTLSCSPISGHRSVSWYQQTPGQGLQFLFEYFSETQRNKGNFPGRFSGRQFSNSRSEMNVSTLELGDSALYLCASSPRGSHSTGELFFGEGSRLTVL.

The gene calls are TRBV6-5 and TRBJ2-1, with D hard to call. Trimming removed 2 bases at V and 0 bases at J, with 11 bases between. From germline, CDR1 is MNHEY and CDR2 SVGAGI. The CDR3 covers 16 residues. Written as DNA, the CDR3 is TGTGCCAGCAGTTACGGGCAGACAAACTCCTACAATGAGCAGTTCTTC. This sequence encodes CASSYGQTNSYNEQFF.

This rearrangement joins TRBV6-5 to TRBJ1-2; perhaps TRBD1 as D (5 bases). V lost 7 bases and J 8 bases, leaving 14 bases between the germline ends. Looked up from germline, CDR1 is MNHEY and CDR2 is SVGAGI. This CDR3 contains 12 residues. CDR3 DNA sequence: TGTGCCAGCACCCTGGGGGGGAACGGCTACACCTTC. This encodes CASTLGGNGYTF.

V and J are TRBV19 and TRBJ1-5; TRBD1 aligns across 7 bases. Germline CDR1 and CDR2: LNHDA and SQIVND (reference sequence). The ends lost 6 bases at V and 2 bases at J; junction bases unmatched: 1. The CDR3 contains 13 residues. The CDR3 spells CASRTGRNQPQHF. CDR3 in DNA: TGTGCCAGTAGGACAGGGCGCAATCAGCCCCAGCATTTT.

This sequence joins TRBV19 and TRBJ2-3; 10 bases match TRBD2. Looked up from germline, CDR1 is LNHDA and CDR2 is SQIVND (reference sequence). Trimming took 1 base from V and 1 from J; bases not matched to a gene: 5. The length of the CDR3 is 17 residues. For the CDR3, the DNA is TGTGCCAGTAGTATAGTTGGGCTAGCGGGGGGCACAGATACGCAGTATTTT. Protein sequence: CASSIVGLAGGTDTQYF.

The rearrangement links TRBV4-2 to TRBJ2-1; D is ambiguous. CDR3 length equals 16 residues. The ends were cut back, 1 base at V and 4 bases at J, with 14 bases in the middle. Germline CDR1 LGHNA, CDR2 YNFKEQ. Here the CDR3 reads CASSQAQVLGYNEQFF. DNA for the CDR3: TGTGCCAGCAGCCAAGCGCAGGTCTTAGGATACAATGAGCAGTTCTTC.

V and J are TRBV5-1 and TRBJ2-3; 7 bases align to TRBD2. The CDR3 consists of 15 residues. V lost 0 bases to trimming and J lost 0 bases; unmatched junction nucleotides: 1. In germline, CDR1 is SGHRS, CDR2 YFSETQ. The DNA of the CDR3 is TGCGCCAGCAGCTTGGGGGGACTAAGCACAGATACGCAGTATTTT. It translates to CASSLGGLSTDTQYF.

This clone has just one count. The chain employs TRBV9 and TRBJ1-5; 7 nucleotides match TRBD1. With V trimmed by 4 bases and J by 3 bases, 4 bases remained unmatched. From germline, CDR1 is SGDLS and CDR2 YYNGEE. The CDR3 spans 14 residues. CDR3 sequence (DNA): TGTGCCAGCAGCCCGGGACAGTTCAATCAGCCCCAGCATTTT. Encoded protein: CASSPGQFNQPQHF.

The rearrangement links TRBV6-6 to TRBJ1-3; D call uncertain. The CDR3 runs to 12 residues. V lost 8 bases, J lost 2 bases, and 7 bases lay in between. Germline V gives CDR1 MNHNY, CDR2 SVGAGI (reference sequence). CDR3 nucleotides: TGTGCCAGCTTCTTCCCTGGAAACACCATATATTTT. It encodes CASFFPGNTIYF.

The chain uses TRBV27 and TRBJ2-7; 10 nucleotides align to TRBD2. V lost 4 bases to trimming and J lost 3 bases; unmatched junction nucleotides: 9. In germline, CDR1 is MNHEY, CDR2 SMNVEV (reference sequence). This CDR3 spans 16 amino acids. The CDR3 coding sequence is TGTGCCAGCAGTTCCTATCTAGCGGGGGTAGGCTACGAGCAGTACTTC. Translating gives CASSSYLAGVGYEQYF.

J is TRBJ1-2 and V is TRBV10-3, with D possibly TRBD1 on 6 matching bases. CDR1 and CDR2 from the germline V gene are ENHRY and SYGVKD. Trimming removed 4 bases at V and 3 bases at J, with 15 bases between. The CDR3 runs to 15 residues. Here the CDR3 reads CAISVSPGGHYGYTF. DNA of the CDR3: TGTGCCATCAGTGTATCCCCCGGGGGGCACTATGGCTACACCTTC.

This sequence joins TRBV19 and TRBJ1-1, with unresolved D. CDR3 length equals 13 residues. Germline CDR1 is LNHDA and CDR2 is SQIVND (reference sequence). V was trimmed by 2 bases and J by 8 bases, leaving 12 bases between them. CDR3 in amino acids: CASSIMPRREAFF. The CDR3 DNA is TGTGCCAGTAGTATAATGCCTAGAAGGGAAGCTTTCTTT. Full variable domain (outside the CDR3, taken from reference TRBV19 and TRBJ1-1): DGGITQSPKYLFRKEGQNVTLSCEQNLNHDAMYWYRQDPGQGLRLIYYSQIVNDFQKGDIAEGYSVSREKKESFPLTVTSAQKNPTAFYLCASSIMPRREAFFGQGTRLTVV.

The chain has TRBV30 and TRBJ2-2; 9 bases line up with TRBD1. After removal of 2 bases from V and 6 bases from J, the junction contained 10 bases not matched to a gene. The CDR3 consists of 16 residues. Per the germline V gene, CDR1 is GTSNPN and CDR2 is SVGIG (reference sequence). This CDR3 is CAWSPGTGSEAGELFF. CDR3 bases: TGTGCCTGGAGTCCCGGGACAGGGTCGGAAGCCGGGGAGCTGTTTTTT.

The chain joins TRBV27 to TRBJ2-1, with D tentatively TRBD1 (5 bases). There are 19 residues in the CDR3. Per the germline V gene, CDR1 is MNHEY and CDR2 is SMNVEV (reference sequence). V was trimmed by 3 bases and J by 6 bases, leaving 27 bases between them. The DNA for the CDR3 is TGTGCCAGCAGTTTTGGTAGGGTGGGATCCACTGGACATCTCAATGAGCAGTTCTTC. Its protein is CASSFGRVGSTGHLNEQFF.

This chain uses TRBV15 with TRBJ1-1; 7 positions match TRBD1. The length of the CDR3 is 14 residues. J lost 1 base, V lost 7 bases, and 6 bases had no gene match. Per germline, CDR1 LNHNV and CDR2 YYDKDF (reference sequence). The CDR3 coding sequence is TGTGCCACCACCCGGGACAGTCCGAACACTGAAGCTTTCTTT. Its protein product is CATTRDSPNTEAFF.